This TCR beta chain originates from a study of blood T cells in healthy people across ages. For the second PCR, which ran for about 6 to 11 cycles, a sample-barcoded 5' primer and a J-beta primer mix were used. A single record per CDR3 protein comes from TCRdb applying MiXCR to the 5' RACE reads. Among approximately 790,000 distinct CDR3 sequences, approximately 67% were seen once, and the ten largest hold 28%. This clonotype was seen more than once but under ten times. The trim removed 3 bases at V and 8 bases at J, leaving 18 bases unmatched. The CDR3 covers 18 residues. The V gene's germline CDR1 is SGDLS and CDR2 YYNGEE.

This chain joins TRBV9 and TRBJ2-1; 9 positions match TRBD2. The specimen was blood. This sequence originates from a man aged 25-45 years in good health. The CDR3 loop is CASSARNLRGGALDEQFF. The CDR3 DNA reads as TGTGCCAGCAGCGCCCGTAACCTTCGCGGGGGGGCCTTGGATGAGCAGTTCTTC.